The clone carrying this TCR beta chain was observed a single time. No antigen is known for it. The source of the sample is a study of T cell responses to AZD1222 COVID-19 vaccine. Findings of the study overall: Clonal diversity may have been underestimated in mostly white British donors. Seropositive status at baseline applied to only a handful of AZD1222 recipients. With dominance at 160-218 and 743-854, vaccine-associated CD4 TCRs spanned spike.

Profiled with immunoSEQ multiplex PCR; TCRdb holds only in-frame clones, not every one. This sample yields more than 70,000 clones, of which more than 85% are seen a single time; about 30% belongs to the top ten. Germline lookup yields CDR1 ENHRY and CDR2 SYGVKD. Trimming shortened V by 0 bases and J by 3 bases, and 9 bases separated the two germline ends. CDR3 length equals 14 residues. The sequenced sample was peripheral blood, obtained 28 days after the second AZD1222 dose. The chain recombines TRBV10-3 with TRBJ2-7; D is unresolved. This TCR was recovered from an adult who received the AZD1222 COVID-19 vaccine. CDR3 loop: CAISESLAYYEQYF. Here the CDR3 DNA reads TGTGCCATCAGTGAGTCTTTGGCTTACTACGAGCAGTACTTC.